The present TCR beta chain was sequenced within a study of cytomegalovirus exposure and HLA in healthy donors. CDR3 length equals 16 residues. CDR1 MNHEY and CDR2 SVGAGI come from the germline V gene. J gave up 4 bases and V 0 bases, and 4 bases lay outside the gene matches. Profiling relied on immunoSEQ multiplex PCR, and the TCRdb table lists in-frame clones only, not all of them. The sample has 200,000 to 250,000 clones, 88% seen once. Of note for this clone: The antigen is unknown.

Study-wide points: In vitro testing confirmed a few CMV-associated chains as specific for CMV antigens. It was reported that the classifier diagnosed cytomegalovirus status with high specificity and sensitivity in both the original and validation cohorts.

Material: PBMCs. The chain has TRBV6-5 and TRBJ2-7; 12 nucleotides match TRBD2. The TCR originated in a woman aged 18-29 years in good health and CMV-seronegative. CDR3 amino acids: CASSYSLAGGPYEQYF. CDR3 DNA: TGTGCCAGCAGTTACTCGCTAGCGGGAGGGCCATACGAGCAGTACTTC.